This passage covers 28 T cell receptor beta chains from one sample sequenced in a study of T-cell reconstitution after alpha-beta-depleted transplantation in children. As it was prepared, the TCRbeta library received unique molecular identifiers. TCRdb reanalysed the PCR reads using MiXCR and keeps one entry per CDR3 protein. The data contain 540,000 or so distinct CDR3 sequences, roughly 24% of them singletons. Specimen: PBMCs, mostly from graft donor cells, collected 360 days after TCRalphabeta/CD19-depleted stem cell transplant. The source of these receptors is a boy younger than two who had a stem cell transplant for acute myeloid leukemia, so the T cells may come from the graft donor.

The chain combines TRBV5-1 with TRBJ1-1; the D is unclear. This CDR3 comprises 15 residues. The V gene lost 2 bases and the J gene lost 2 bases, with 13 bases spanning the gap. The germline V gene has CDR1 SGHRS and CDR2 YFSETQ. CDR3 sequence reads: CASSLGFSRNTEAFF. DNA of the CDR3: TGCGCCAGCAGCTTAGGCTTCAGCCGAAACACTGAAGCTTTCTTT.

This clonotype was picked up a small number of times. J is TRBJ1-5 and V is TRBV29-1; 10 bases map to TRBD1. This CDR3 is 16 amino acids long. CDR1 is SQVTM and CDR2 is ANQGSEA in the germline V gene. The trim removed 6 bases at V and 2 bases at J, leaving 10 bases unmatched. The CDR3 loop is CSVMDRGISGNQPQHF. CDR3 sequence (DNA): TGCAGCGTGATGGACAGGGGGATTAGTGGCAATCAGCCCCAGCATTTT.

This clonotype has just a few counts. CDR3 DNA: TGCAGCGTTGAAGCCCGCCAGGGCGGCTATGGCTACACCTTC. Protein: CSVEARQGGYGYTF. V and J are TRBV29-1 and TRBJ1-2; tentatively, D is TRBD1 (5 bases). Germline loops: CDR1 SQVTM, CDR2 ANQGSEA. V was pared by 1 base and J by 4 bases, with 13 bases between. This CDR3 spans 14 amino acids.

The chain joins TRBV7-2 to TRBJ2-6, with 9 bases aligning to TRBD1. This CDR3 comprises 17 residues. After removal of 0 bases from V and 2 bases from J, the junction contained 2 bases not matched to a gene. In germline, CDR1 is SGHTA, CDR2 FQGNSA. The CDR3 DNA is TGTGCCAGCAGCTTAGCCCGGGACAGGGCTGGGGCCAACGTCCTGACTTTC. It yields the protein CASSLARDRAGANVLTF.

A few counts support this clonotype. As DNA, the CDR3 is TGCGCCAGCAGCAGATCAAAACCGGGACAGGCTCTGCCAGACTATGGCTACACCTTC. This gives the protein CASSRSKPGQALPDYGYTF. This chain joins TRBV5-1 and TRBJ1-2; TRBD1 matches at 8 bases. The length of the CDR3 is 19 residues. Germline V lookup: CDR1 SGHRS, CDR2 YFSETQ. The V gene end was trimmed by 4 bases and the J gene end by 3 bases; junction bases not matched to a gene: 20.

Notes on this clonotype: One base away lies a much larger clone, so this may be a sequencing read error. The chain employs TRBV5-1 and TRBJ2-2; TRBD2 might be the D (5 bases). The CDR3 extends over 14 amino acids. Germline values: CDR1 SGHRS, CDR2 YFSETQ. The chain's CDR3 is CASRSGGGTGKLFF. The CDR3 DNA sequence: TGCGCCAGCAGAAGTGGAGGAGGCACCGGGAAGCTGTTTTTT.

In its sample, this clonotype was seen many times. The CDR3 sequence: CSATDDYEQYF. Written as DNA, the CDR3 is TGCAGTGCTACGGACGACTACGAGCAGTACTTC. V is TRBV20-1 and J is TRBJ2-7; D is unresolved. From germline, CDR1 is DFQATT and CDR2 SNEGSKA (reference sequence). This CDR3 spans 11 amino acids. V was clipped by 4 bases and J by 3 bases, with 7 bases between them.

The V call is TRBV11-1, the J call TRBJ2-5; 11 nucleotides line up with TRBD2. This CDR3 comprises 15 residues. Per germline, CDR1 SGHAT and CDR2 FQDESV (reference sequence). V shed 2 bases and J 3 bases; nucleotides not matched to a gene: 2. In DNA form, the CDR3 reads TGTGCCAGCAGCTTAAAGGGACTAGCGGAAGAGACCCAGTACTTC. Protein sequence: CASSLKGLAEETQYF.

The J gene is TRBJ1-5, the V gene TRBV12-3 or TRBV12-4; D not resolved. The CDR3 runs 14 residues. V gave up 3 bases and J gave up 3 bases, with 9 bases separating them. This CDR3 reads CASSFGQPNQPQHF. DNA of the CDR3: TGTGCCAGCAGTTTCGGTCAGCCCAATCAGCCCCAGCATTTT.

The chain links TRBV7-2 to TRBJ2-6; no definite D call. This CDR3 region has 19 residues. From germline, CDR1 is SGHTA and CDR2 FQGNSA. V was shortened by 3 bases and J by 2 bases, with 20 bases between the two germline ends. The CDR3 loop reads CASSLRIGRLRTGANVLTF. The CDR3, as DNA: TGTGCCAGCAGCTTGCGGATCGGACGGCTTAGGACTGGGGCCAACGTCCTGACTTTC.

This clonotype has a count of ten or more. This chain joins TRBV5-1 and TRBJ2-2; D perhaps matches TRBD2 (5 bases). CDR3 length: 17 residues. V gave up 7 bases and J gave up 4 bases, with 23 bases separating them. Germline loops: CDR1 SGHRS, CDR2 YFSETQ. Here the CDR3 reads CASYWSGVGPTTGELFF. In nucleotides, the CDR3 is TGCGCCAGCTACTGGTCCGGGGTGGGTCCTACCACCGGGGAGCTGTTTTTT.

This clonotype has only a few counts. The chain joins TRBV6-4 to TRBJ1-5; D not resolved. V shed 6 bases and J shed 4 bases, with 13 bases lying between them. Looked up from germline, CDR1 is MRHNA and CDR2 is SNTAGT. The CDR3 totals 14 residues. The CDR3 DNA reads TGTGCCAGCAGAAAACTGACGGAGAATCAGCCCCAGCATTTT. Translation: CASRKLTENQPQHF.

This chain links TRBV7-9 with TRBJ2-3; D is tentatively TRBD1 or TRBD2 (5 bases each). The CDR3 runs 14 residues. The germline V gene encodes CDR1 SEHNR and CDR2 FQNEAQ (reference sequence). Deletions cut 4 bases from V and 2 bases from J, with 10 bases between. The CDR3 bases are TGTGCCAGCAGCTCCTGGGACCTCACAGATACGCAGTATTTT. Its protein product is CASSSWDLTDTQYF.

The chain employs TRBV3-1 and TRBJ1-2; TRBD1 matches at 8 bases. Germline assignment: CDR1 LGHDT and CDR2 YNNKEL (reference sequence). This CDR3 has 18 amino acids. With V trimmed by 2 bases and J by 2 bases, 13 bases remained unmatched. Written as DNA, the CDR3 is TGTGCCAGCAGCCAAATTCCTCGGGACAGGAATCTCAACTATGGCTACACCTTC. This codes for CASSQIPRDRNLNYGYTF.

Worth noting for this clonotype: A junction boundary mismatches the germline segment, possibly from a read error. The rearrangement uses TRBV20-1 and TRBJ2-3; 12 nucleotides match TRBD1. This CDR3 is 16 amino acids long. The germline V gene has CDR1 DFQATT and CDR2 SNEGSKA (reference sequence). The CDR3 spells CCANDRDRGLPDTQYF. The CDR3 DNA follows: TGCTGTGCAAACGATCGGGACAGGGGGCTGCCAGATACGCAGTATTTT.

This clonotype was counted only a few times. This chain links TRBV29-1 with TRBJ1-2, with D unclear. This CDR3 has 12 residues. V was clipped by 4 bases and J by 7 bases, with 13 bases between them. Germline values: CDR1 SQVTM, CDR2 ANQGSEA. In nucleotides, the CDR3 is TGCAGCGTTGGGGCAGCGGGCTTTGGCTACACCTTC. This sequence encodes CSVGAAGFGYTF.

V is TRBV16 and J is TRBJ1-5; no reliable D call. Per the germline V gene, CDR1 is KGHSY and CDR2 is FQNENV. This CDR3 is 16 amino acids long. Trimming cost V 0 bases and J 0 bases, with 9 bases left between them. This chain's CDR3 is CASSQSSGYSNQPQHF. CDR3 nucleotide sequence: TGTGCCAGCAGCCAATCATCAGGCTATAGCAATCAGCCCCAGCATTTT.

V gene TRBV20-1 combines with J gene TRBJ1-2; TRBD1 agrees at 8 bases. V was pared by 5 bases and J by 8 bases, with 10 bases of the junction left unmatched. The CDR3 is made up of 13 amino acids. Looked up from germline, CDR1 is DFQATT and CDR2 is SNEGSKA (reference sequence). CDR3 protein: CSALDRALRGYTF. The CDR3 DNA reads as TGCAGTGCTTTGGACAGGGCCCTGAGGGGCTACACCTTC.

The CDR3 region has the DNA TGTGCCAGCAGCCCAGGGAGGGAGCCCCAGCATTTT. Its translation is CASSPGREPQHF. V usage is TRBV28 and J usage is TRBJ1-5; D is possibly TRBD1 (5 bases). This CDR3 is built from 12 residues. In germline, CDR1 is MDHEN, CDR2 SYDVKM. The V end was cut by 6 bases, the J end by 8 bases, with 11 bases between.

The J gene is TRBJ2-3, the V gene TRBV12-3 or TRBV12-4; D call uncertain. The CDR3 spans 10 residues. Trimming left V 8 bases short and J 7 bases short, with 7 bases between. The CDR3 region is CASGVNTQYF. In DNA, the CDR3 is TGTGCCAGCGGAGTAAATACGCAGTATTTT.

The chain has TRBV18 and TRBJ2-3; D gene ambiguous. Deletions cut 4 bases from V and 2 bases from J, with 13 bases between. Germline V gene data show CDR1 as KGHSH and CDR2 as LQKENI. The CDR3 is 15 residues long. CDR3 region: CASSLYGRSTDTQYF. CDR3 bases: TGTGCCAGCTCACTGTACGGGCGATCCACAGATACGCAGTATTTT.

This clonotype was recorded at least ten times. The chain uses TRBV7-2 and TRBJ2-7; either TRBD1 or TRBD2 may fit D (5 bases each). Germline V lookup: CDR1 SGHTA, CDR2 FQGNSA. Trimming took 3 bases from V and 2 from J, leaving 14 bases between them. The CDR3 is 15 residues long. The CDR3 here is CASSFKRDGAYEQYF. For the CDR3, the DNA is TGTGCCAGCAGCTTTAAACGGGACGGAGCCTACGAGCAGTACTTC.

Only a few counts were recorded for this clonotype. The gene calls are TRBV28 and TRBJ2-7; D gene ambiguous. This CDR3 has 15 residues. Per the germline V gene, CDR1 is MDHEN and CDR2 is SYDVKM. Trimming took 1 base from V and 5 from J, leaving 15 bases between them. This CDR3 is CASSLFPGSVDEQYV. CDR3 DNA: TGTGCCAGCAGTTTATTCCCCGGCAGTGTGGACGAGCAGTACGTC.

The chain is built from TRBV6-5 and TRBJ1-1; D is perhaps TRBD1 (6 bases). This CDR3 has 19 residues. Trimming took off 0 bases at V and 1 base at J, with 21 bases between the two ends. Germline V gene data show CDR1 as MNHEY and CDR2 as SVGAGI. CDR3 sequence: CASSYSPPGDLLKNTEAFF. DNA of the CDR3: TGTGCCAGCAGTTACTCGCCGCCAGGGGACCTTCTTAAGAACACTGAAGCTTTCTTT.

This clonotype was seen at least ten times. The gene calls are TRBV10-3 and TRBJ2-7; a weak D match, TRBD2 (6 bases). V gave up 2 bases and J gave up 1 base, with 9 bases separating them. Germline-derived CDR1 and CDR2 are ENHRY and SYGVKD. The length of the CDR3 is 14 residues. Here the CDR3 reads CAISEGDWSYEQYF. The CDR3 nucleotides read TGTGCCATCAGTGAGGGGGACTGGTCCTACGAGCAGTACTTC.

The CDR3 DNA reads as TGTGCCAGCAGTTTTGGTCTAGCGGGGTCTGTACAGACCCAGTACTTC. Encoded protein: CASSFGLAGSVQTQYF. This sequence joins TRBV28 and TRBJ2-5; 9 bases line up with TRBD2. The CDR3 has 16 residues. CDR1 and CDR2 from the germline V gene are MDHEN and SYDVKM. With V trimmed by 3 bases and J by 6 bases, 11 bases remained unmatched.

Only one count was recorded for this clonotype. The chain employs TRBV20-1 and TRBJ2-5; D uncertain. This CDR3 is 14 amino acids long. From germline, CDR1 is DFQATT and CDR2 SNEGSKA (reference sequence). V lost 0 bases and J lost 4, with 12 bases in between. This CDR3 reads CSARDYYTGETQYF. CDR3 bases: TGCAGTGCTAGAGATTACTACACGGGAGAGACCCAGTACTTC.

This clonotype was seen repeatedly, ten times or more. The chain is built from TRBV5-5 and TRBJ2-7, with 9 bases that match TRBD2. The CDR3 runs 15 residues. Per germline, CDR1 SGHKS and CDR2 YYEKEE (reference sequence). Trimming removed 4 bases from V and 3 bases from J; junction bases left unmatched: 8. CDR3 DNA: TGTGCCAGCAGCCAAATAGCGGGGGTGATCTACGAGCAGTACGTC. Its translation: CASSQIAGVIYEQYV.